This TCR beta chain was recorded in a study of cytomegalovirus exposure and HLA in healthy donors. This clone was counted only a few times. V lost 5 bases to trimming and J lost 0 bases, with 11 bases between them. This CDR3 region has 15 residues. Germline values: CDR1 MNHEY, CDR2 SMNVEV (reference sequence). Primers included in the PCR were 60 Vbeta and 13 Jbeta primers. Method: immunoSEQ multiplex PCR; TCRdb's copy keeps in-frame clones and lacks some. The data hold over 150,000 clones, with 70% to 85% observed a single time. The clonotype was recovered from a man aged 25-40 years in good health and CMV-seropositive. Material: PBMCs. This sequence joins TRBV27 and TRBJ2-1, with D possibly TRBD1 on 6 matching bases. The CDR3 DNA follows: TGTGCCAGCAGTCTCCTGGACAGCTCCTACAATGAGCAGTTCTTC. Residues: CASSLLDSSYNEQFF.